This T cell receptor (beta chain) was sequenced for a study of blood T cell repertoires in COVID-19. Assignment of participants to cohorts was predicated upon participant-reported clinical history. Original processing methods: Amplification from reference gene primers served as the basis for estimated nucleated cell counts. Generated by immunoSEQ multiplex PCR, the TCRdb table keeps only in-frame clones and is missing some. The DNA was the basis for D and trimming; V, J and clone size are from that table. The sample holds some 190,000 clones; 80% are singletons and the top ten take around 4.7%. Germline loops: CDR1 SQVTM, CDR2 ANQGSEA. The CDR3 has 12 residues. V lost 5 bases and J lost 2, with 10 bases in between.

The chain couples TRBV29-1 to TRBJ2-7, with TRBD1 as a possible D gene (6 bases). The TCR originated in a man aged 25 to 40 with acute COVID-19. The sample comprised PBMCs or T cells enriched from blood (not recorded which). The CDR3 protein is CSVLQGPYEQYF. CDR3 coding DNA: TGCAGCGTTCTGCAGGGGCCCTACGAGCAGTACTTC.